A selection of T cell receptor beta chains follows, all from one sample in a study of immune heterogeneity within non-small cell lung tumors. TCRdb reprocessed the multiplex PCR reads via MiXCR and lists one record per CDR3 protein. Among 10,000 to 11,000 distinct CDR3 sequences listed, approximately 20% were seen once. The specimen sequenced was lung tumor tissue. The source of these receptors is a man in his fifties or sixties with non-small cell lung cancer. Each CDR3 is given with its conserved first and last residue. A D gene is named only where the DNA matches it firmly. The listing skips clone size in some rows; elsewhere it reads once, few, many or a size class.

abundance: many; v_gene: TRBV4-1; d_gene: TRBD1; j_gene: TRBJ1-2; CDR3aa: CASSHEGRTGVVGYTF; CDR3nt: TGCGCCAGCAGCCATGAGGGACGGACAGGGGTGGTGGGCTACACCTTC
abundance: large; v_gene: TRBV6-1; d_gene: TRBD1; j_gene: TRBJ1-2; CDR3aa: CASSEARTGNYYGYTF; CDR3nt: TGTGCCAGCAGTGAAGCGCGGACAGGGAACTACTATGGCTACACCTTC
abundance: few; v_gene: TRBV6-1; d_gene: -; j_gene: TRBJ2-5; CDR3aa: CASSYRGTHGETQYF; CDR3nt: TGTGCCAGCAGTTATAGGGGGACTCACGGGGAGACCCAGTACTTC
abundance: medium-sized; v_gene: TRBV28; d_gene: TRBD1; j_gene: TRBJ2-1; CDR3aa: CASSLRDRGGNEQFF; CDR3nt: TGTGCCAGCAGTTTGAGGGACAGGGGAGGCAATGAGCAGTTCTTC
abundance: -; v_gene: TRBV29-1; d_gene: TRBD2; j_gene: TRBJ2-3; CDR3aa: CSVGRGVGGRAPDTQYF; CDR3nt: TGCAGCGTGGGGAGGGGGGTGGGCGGGAGGGCCCCAGATACGCAGTATTTT
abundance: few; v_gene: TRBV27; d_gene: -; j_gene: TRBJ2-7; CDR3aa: CASTLGVYEQYF; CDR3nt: TGTGCCAGCACTTTAGGGGTCTACGAGCAGTACTTC
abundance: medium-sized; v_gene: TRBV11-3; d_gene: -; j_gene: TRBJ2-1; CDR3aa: CASSSKGGLGRSSYNEQFF; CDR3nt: TGTGCCAGCAGCTCGAAAGGGGGTCTGGGCAGGAGCTCCTACAATGAGCAGTTCTTC
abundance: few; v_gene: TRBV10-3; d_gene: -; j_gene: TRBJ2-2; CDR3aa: CAISGVSNTGELFF; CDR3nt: TGTGCCATCAGTGGGGTGTCGAACACCGGGGAGCTGTTTTTT
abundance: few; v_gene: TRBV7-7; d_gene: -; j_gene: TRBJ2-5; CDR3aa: CASSAGEVETQYF; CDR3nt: TGTGCTAGCAGCGCAGGGGAGGTAGAGACCCAGTACTTC
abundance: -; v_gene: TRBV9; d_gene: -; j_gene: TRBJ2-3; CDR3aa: CASSVEGMDWTDTQYF; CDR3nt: TGTGCCAGCAGCGTAGAGGGGATGGACTGGACAGATACGCAGTATTTT
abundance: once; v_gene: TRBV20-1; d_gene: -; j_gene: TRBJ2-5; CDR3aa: CSAGTYQETQYF; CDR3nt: TGCAGTGCTGGGACTTACCAAGAGACCCAGTACTTC
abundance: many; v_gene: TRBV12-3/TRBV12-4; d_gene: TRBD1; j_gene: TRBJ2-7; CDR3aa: CASSFRTGGQDEQYF; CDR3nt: TGTGCCAGCAGTTTTCGGACAGGGGGCCAGGACGAGCAGTACTTC
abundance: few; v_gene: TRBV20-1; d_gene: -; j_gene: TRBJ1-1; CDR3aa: CSVGGNTEAFF; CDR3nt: TGCAGTGTCGGGGGGAACACTGAAGCTTTCTTT
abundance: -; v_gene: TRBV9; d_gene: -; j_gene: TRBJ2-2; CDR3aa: CASSVRSNTGELFF; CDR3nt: TGTGCCAGCAGCGTACGCTCGAACACCGGGGAGCTGTTTTTT
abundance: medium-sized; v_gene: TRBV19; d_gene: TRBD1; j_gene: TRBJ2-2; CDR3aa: CATRRQGNTGELFF; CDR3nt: TGTGCCACCAGAAGACAGGGGAACACCGGGGAGCTGTTTTTT
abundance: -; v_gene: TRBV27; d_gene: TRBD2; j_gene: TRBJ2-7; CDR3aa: CASSSPLAGFKGDERYF; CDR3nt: TGTGCCAGCAGTTCGCCTCTAGCGGGATTTAAAGGGGACGAGCGGTACTTC
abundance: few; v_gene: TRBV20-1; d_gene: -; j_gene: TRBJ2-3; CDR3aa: CSARTGTSTDTQYF; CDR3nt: TGCAGTGCTAGAACAGGGACCAGCACAGATACGCAGTATTTT
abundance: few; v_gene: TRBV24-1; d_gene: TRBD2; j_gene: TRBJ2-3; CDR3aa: CATSRTSGITDTQYF; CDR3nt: TGTGCCACCAGCCGGACTAGCGGGATTACAGATACGCAGTATTTT
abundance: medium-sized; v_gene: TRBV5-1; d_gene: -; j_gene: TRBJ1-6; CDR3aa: CATRQRGHLGGADNSPLHF; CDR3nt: TGCGCCACCAGACAGAGGGGACACCTCGGAGGGGCCGATAATTCACCCCTCCACTTT
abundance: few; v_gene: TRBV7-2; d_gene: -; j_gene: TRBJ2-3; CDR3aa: CASSLMQGSDTQYF; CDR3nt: TGTGCCAGCAGCTTAATGCAGGGTTCAGATACGCAGTATTTT
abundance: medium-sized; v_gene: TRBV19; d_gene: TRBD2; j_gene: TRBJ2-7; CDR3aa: CASSGPGTSVSYEQYF; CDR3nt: TGTGCCAGTAGTGGTCCCGGGACTAGCGTCTCCTACGAGCAGTACTTC
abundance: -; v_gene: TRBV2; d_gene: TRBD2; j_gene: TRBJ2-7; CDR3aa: CASSEGTSGYEQYF; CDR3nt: TGTGCCAGCAGTGAAGGGACTAGCGGCTACGAGCAGTACTTC
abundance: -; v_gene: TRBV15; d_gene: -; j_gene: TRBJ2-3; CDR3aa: CATSRDLSPRDTQYF; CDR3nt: TGTGCCACCAGCAGAGATCTGTCTCCCCGAGATACGCAGTATTTT
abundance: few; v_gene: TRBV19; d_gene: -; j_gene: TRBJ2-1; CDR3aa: CANSRLDAYNEQFF; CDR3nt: TGTGCCAATAGCCGTCTCGACGCTTACAATGAGCAGTTCTTC
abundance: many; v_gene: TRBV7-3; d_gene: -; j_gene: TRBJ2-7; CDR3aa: CASSSGVTGQYF; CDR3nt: TGTGCCAGCAGCTCAGGGGTTACCGGGCAGTACTTC
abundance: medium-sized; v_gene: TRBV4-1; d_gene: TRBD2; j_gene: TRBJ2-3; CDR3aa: CASSQEGTSGNTDTQYF; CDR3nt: TGCGCCAGCAGCCAAGAGGGGACTAGCGGGAACACAGATACGCAGTATTTT
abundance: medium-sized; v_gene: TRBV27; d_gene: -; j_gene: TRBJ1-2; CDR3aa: CASRSTGHGYTF; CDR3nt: TGTGCCAGCAGATCGACAGGACATGGCTACACCTTC
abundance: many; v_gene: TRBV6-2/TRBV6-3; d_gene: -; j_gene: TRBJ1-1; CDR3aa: CASSYEGITEAFF; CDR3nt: TGTGCCAGCAGTTACGAGGGAATCACTGAAGCTTTCTTT
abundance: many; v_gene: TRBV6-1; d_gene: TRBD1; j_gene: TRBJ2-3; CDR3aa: CASSKGGFSTDTQYF; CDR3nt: TGTGCCAGCAGTAAAGGGGGCTTTAGCACAGATACGCAGTATTTT
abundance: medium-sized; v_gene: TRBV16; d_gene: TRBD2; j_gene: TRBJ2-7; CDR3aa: CASSHSGRGSYEQYF; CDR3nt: TGTGCCAGCAGCCATAGCGGGAGAGGCTCCTACGAGCAGTACTTC
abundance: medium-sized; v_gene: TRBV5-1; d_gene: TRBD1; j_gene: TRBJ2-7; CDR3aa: CASSLVGTGYEQYF; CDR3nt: TGCGCCAGCAGCTTGGTGGGGACAGGCTACGAGCAGTACTTC
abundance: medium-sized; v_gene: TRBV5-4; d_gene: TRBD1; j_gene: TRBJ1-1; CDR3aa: CASSPSQGRNTEAFF; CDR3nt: TGTGCCAGCAGCCCTTCACAGGGGAGGAACACTGAAGCTTTCTTT